One sample yielded the 8 T cell receptor beta chains listed below, sequenced in a study of blood T cell repertoires in COVID-19. Sequencing used immunoSEQ multiplex PCR; TCRdb keeps in-frame clones, though not all of them. Here the sample spans about 190,000 clones, about 88% being singletons. Sequenced material: peripheral blood. These receptors originate from a man aged 30 to 39 with acute or convalescent COVID-19.

This chain joins TRBV6-5 and TRBJ1-1; 9 bases match TRBD1. V lost 5 bases, J lost 5 bases, and 6 bases stayed unmatched. CDR1 is MNHEY and CDR2 is SVGAGI in the germline V gene. The CDR3 sequence is 14 residues long. As DNA, the CDR3 is TGTGCCAGCAGTACAGGGGGCGCATTTACTGAAGCTTTCTTT. It encodes CASSTGGAFTEAFF.

The chain uses TRBV3-1 (or the pseudogene TRBV3-2) and TRBJ1-1; no reliable D call. The CDR3 totals 17 residues. Germline V gene sequence: CDR1 LGHDT, CDR2 YNNKEL (reference sequence). V was cut by 3 bases and J by 2 bases, with 19 bases left in between. Here the CDR3 DNA reads TGTGCCAGCAGCCAGGGCAGGCCAACCCCCCCAAACACTGAAGCTTTCTTT. Its protein product is CASSQGRPTPPNTEAFF.

The CDR3 DNA reads as TGCAGCGTTCATGGCCCCCTGAACACTGAAGCTTTCTTT. Amino acid sequence: CSVHGPLNTEAFF. This chain links TRBV29-1 with TRBJ1-1; D unclear. Germline V CDR1 and CDR2: SQVTM, ANQGSEA. This CDR3 is built from 13 residues. V dropped 5 bases and J dropped 0 bases, with 10 bases sitting between them.

The chain links TRBV30 to TRBJ2-1; the D gene is possibly TRBD2 (5 bases). This CDR3 region has 12 residues. Germline values: CDR1 GTSNPN, CDR2 SVGIG (reference sequence). V shed 3 bases and J shed 9 bases, with 12 bases lying between them. The CDR3 bases are TGTGCCTGGAGCGTACGGACTCTTGAGCAGTTCTTC. Amino acid sequence: CAWSVRTLEQFF.

CDR3 residues: CASSLGGQFNQPQHF. In DNA form, the CDR3 reads TGCGCCAGCAGCTTGGGGGGACAATTCAATCAGCCCCAGCATTTT. The V call is TRBV5-1, the J call TRBJ1-5; TRBD1 might be the D (6 bases). This CDR3 region has 15 residues. Germline CDR1 SGHRS, CDR2 YFSETQ. The V end lost 0 bases, the J end lost 3 bases, and 10 bases lay between the germline ends.

The rearrangement uses TRBV7-9 and TRBJ1-2, with a possible D match to TRBD1 (6 bases). Germline V gives CDR1 SEHNR, CDR2 FQNEAQ (reference sequence). The length of the CDR3 is 14 residues. V lost 5 bases to trimming and J lost 5 bases, with 15 bases between them. The CDR3 bases are TGTGCCAGCAGCCGTCCGGGACAAGAGTATGGCTACACCTTC. Protein sequence: CASSRPGQEYGYTF.

This clone has more than one count but fewer than ten. J is TRBJ1-3 and V is TRBV5-1; D is unresolved. The CDR3 consists of 14 residues. Deletions cut 1 base from V and 3 bases from J, with 8 bases between. Germline CDR1 and CDR2: SGHRS and YFSETQ. CDR3 bases: TGCGCCAGCAGCTTGACTCCGTTTGGAAACACCATATATTTT. Encoded protein: CASSLTPFGNTIYF.

V is TRBV5-8 and J is TRBJ1-5; no reliable D call. The CDR3 has 16 residues. V dropped 4 bases and J dropped 0 bases, with 14 bases sitting between them. Per germline, CDR1 SGHTS and CDR2 YDEGEE. CDR3 loop: CASSPEGPYSNQPQHF. The CDR3 nucleotides read TGTGCCAGCAGCCCCGAGGGCCCGTATAGCAATCAGCCCCAGCATTTT.